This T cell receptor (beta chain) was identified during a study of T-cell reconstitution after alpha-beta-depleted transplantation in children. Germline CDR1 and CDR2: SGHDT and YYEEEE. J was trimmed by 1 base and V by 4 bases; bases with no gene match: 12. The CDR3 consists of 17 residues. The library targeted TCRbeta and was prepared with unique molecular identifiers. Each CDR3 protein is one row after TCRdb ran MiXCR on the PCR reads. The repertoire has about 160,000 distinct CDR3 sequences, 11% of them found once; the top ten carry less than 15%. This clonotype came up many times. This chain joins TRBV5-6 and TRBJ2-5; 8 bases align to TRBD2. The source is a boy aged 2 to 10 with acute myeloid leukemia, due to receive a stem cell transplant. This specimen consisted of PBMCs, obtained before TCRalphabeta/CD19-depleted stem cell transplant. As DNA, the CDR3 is TGTGCCAGCAGCCGGGATGGACTAGCCTACCGCCAAGAGACCCAGTACTTC. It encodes CASSRDGLAYRQETQYF.